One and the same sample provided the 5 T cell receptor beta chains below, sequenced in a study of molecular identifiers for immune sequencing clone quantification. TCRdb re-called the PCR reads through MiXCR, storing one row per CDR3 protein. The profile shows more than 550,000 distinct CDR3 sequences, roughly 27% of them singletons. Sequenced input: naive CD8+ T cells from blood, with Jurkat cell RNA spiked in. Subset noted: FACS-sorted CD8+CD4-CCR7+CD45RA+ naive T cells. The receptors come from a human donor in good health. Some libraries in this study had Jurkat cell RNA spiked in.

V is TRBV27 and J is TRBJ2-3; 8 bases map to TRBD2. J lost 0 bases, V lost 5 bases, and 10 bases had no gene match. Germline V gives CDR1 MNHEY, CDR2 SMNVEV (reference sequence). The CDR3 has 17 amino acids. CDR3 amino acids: CASSPIGPSGSTDTQYF. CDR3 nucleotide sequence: TGTGCCAGCAGTCCCATCGGGCCTAGCGGGAGCACAGATACGCAGTATTTT.

The CDR3 sequence: CASSPGLLNELSYEQYF. CDR3 sequence (DNA): TGCGCCAGCAGCCCGGGACTCCTGAACGAACTATCCTACGAGCAGTACTTC. The V call is TRBV5-1, the J call TRBJ2-7, with D possibly TRBD2 on 6 matching bases. CDR1 is SGHRS, CDR2 YFSETQ, per germline. This CDR3 comprises 17 residues. V was trimmed by 4 bases and J by 1 base, leaving 21 bases between them.

The CDR3, as DNA: TGTGCCAGCAGCTTAGTGTTTCAGGGTAACTACAATGAGCAGTTCTTC. Translation gives CASSLVFQGNYNEQFF. J is TRBJ2-1 and V is TRBV11-2, with a weak D call TRBD1 (5 bases). Trimming removed 1 base at V and 3 bases at J, with 13 bases between. CDR3 length equals 16 residues. Germline assignment: CDR1 SGHAT and CDR2 FQNNGV.

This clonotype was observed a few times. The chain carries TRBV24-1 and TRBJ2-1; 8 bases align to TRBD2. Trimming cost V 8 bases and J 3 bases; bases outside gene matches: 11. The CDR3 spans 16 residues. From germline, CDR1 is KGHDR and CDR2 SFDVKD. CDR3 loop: CATTGLAGGDYNEQFF. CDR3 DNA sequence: TGTGCCACCACAGGGCTGGCGGGAGGTGACTACAATGAGCAGTTCTTC.

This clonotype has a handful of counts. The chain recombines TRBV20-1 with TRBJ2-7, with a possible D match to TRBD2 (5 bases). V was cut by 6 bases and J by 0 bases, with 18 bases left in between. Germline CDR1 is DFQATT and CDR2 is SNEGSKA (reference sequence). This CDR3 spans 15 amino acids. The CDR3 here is CSAEGWDTASYEQYF. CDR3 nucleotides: TGCAGTGCCGAGGGTTGGGATACGGCCTCCTACGAGCAGTACTTC.